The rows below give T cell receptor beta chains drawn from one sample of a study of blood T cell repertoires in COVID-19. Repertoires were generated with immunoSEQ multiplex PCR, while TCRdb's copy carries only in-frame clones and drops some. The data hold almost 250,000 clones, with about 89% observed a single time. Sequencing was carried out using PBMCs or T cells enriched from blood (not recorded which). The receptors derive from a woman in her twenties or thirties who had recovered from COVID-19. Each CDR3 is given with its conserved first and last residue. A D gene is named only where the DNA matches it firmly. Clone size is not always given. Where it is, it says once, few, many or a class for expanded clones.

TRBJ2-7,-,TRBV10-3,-,TGTGCCATCAGTGAGTCAAAGTATGGTAAAGGAGGGCCTTATTACGAGCAGTACTTC,CAISESKYGKGGPYYEQYF
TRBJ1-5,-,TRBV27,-,TGTGCCAGCAGTTTCCCAAGCAATCAGCCCCAGCATTTT,CASSFPSNQPQHF
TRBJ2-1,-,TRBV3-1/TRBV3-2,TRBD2,TGTGCCAGCAGCCAAGATCTCGGACTAGCGGGAGGAAAGGAGCAGTTCTTC,CASSQDLGLAGGKEQFF
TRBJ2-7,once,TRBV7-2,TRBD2,TGTGCCAGCAGCTGGGAGGGAGGAACCTACGAGCAGTACTTC,CASSWEGGTYEQYF
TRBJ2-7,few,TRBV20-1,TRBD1,TGCAGTGCTAGTGAAGGGACAGGTCAAAGGTACGAGCAGTACTTC,CSASEGTGQRYEQYF
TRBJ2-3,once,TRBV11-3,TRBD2,TGTGCCAGCAGCCCGGGACTAGCGGGAGGGGGTACGCAGTATTTT,CASSPGLAGGGTQYF
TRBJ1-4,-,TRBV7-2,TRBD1,TGTGCCAGCAGCCCCCGGACAGGGTCTAGAGAAAAACTGTTTTTT,CASSPRTGSREKLFF
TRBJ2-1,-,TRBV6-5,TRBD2,TGTGCCAGCAGGGGCACTAGCGGGAGTCGCAATGAGCAGTTCTTC,CASRGTSGSRNEQFF
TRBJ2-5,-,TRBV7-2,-,TGTGCCAGCAGCTTAATCACTCCCCGGGAGACCCAGTACTTC,CASSLITPRETQYF
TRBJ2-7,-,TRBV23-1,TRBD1,TGCGCCAGCAAGACCTCTAATCAGGGGGCTCACGACGAGCAGTACTTC,CASKTSNQGAHDEQYF
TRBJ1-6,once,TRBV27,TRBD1,TGTGCCAGCAGTGGGGGGACAGGGGGTAATTCACCCCTCCACTTT,CASSGGTGGNSPLHF
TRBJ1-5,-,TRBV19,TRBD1,TGTGCCAGTAGTATGTCCCCGGGACAGGGCTACGGCAATCAGCCCCAGCATTTT,CASSMSPGQGYGNQPQHF
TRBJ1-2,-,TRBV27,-,TGTGCCAGCAACCCCGGTCCAGGGGCTAGCGGCTACACCTTC,CASNPGPGASGYTF
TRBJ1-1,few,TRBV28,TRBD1,TGTGCCAGCACCCGAGGACAGGGGGCGATTGTTAGGACTGAAGCTTTCTTT,CASTRGQGAIVRTEAFF
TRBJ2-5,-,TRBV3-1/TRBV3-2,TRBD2,TGTGCCAGCAGTGGACTAGCGGGAGTCCCAGAGACCCAGTACTTC,CASSGLAGVPETQYF
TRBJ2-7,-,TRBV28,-,TGTGCCAGCAGGCCGGGATCCGCCCGCCTAGAGCAGTACTTC,CASRPGSARLEQYF
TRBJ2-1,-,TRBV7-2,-,TGTGCCAGCAGCTTAGCGCCCCCCAGCTCCTACAATGAGCAGTTCTTC,CASSLAPPSSYNEQFF
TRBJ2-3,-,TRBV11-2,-,TGTGCCAGCAGCTGGCTCACAGATACGCAGTATTTT,CASSWLTDTQYF
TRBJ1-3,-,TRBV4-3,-,TGCGCCAGCGGAGTCTCTGGAAACACCATATATTTT,CASGVSGNTIYF
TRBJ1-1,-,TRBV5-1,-,TGCGCCAGCAGCTTGACGGGACAAGAAGAACAGGGTGCTTTCTTT,CASSLTGQEEQGAFF
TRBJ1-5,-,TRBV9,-,TGTGCCAGCAGCCCGACAGATTATAGCAATCAGCCCCAGCATTTT,CASSPTDYSNQPQHF
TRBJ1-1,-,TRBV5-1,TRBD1,TGCGCCAGCAGCACCCGACAGGGTCGGGACACTGAAGCTTTCTTT,CASSTRQGRDTEAFF
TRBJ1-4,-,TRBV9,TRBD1,TGTGCCAGCAGCTCTAGTTCGGGACAGGGAGTTCCAACTAATGAAAAACTGTTTTTT,CASSSSSGQGVPTNEKLFF
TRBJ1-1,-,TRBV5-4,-,TGTGCCAGCAGCTTGGAGCCTGGGGGGACTGAAGCTTTCTTT,CASSLEPGGTEAFF
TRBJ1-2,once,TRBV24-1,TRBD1,TGTGCCACCAGGGGGACAGGGGCCGCTTATGGCTACACCTTC,CATRGTGAAYGYTF
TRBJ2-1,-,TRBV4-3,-,TGCGCCAGCAGCCAAGATGTAGACTCCCAGCAGTTCTTC,CASSQDVDSQQFF
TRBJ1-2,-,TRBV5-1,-,TGCGCCAGCAGCCCGGACTCTGGGATGAACTATGGCTACACCTTC,CASSPDSGMNYGYTF
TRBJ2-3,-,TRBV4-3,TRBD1,TGCGCCAGCAGCCAAGATGACAGGGAATTATTAGATACGCAGTATTTT,CASSQDDRELLDTQYF
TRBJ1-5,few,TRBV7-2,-,TGTGCCAGCAGCTCCGGTGCGGATCAGCCCCAGCATTTT,CASSSGADQPQHF
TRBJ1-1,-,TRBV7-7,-,TGTGCTAGCAGCCCGCCCCCGCAGGGACTCACTGAAGCTTTCTTT,CASSPPPQGLTEAFF
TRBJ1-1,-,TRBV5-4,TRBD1,TGTGCCAGCAGCTTGGCAGGGGGGAAACAGGTCACTGAAGCTTTCTTT,CASSLAGGKQVTEAFF
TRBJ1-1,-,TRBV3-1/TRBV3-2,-,TGTGCCAGCAGCCAAGCACAGAAAGCTTTCTTT,CASSQAQKAFF
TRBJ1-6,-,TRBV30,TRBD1,TGTGCCTGGAGTGGACAGGGAGGATATAATTCACCCCTCCACTTT,CAWSGQGGYNSPLHF
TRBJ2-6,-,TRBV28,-,TGTGCCAGCAGACAGAGGGTTGCGACTGGGGCCAACGTCCTGACTTTC,CASRQRVATGANVLTF
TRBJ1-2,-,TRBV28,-,TGTGCCAGCAGTTTCCCGGTACAAGCGGGGTATGGCTACACCTTC,CASSFPVQAGYGYTF
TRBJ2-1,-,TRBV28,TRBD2,TGTGCCAGCAGCCGAGCGGGAGACCTCCCGGGTGAGCAGTTCTTC,CASSRAGDLPGEQFF
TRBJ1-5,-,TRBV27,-,TGTGCCAGCAGTCCGACCAGGAGCAATCAGCCCCAGCATTTT,CASSPTRSNQPQHF
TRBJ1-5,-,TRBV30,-,TGTGCCTGGAGTGTACCGGGGGGGCCCCAGCATTTT,CAWSVPGGPQHF
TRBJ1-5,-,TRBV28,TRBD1,TGTGCCAGCAGTTCCGAGTCCGGACAGGCGTTCAATCAGCCCCAGCATTTT,CASSSESGQAFNQPQHF
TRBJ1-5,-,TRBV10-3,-,TGTGCCATCAGTGAGTCACGGACAGAGGGTCAGCCCCAGCATTTT,CAISESRTEGQPQHF
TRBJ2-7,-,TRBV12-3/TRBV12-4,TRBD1,TGTGCCAGCAGCCGACAGGGGGCCCACGAGCAGTACTTC,CASSRQGAHEQYF
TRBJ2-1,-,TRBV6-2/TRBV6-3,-,TGTGCCAGCAGCCCGGGATGGAGGGGGCGACTGATTTCCTACAATGAGCAGTTCTTC,CASSPGWRGRLISYNEQFF
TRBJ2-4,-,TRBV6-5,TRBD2,TGTGCCAGCAGTTATAGCGGGGAAAACATTCAGTACTTC,CASSYSGENIQYF
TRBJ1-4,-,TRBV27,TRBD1,TGTGCCAGCAGTATAACCTTCGAAACATCCAGGGGGCCCGAAAAACTGTTTTTT,CASSITFETSRGPEKLFF
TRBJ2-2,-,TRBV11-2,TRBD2,TGTGCCAGCAGCTTAGCAGGGAGGGTTGCCGGGGAGCTGTTTTTT,CASSLAGRVAGELFF
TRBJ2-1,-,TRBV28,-,TGTGCCAGCAGTTTGGGCGGCCGGGGGTCCTACAATGAGCAGTTCTTC,CASSLGGRGSYNEQFF
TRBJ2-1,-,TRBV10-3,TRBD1,TGTGCCATCAGTGGAGCTGACAGGGGGATGAAGGATGAGCAGTTCTTC,CAISGADRGMKDEQFF
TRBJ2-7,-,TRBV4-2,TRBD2,TGTGCCAGCAGCCCCCGCCTAGCGGGCTACGAGCAGTACTTC,CASSPRLAGYEQYF
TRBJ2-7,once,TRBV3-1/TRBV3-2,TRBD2,TGTGCCAGCAGCCAAGGTTACCTAGCGGAATACGAGCAGTACTTC,CASSQGYLAEYEQYF